Listed here is a single T cell receptor beta chain. Per the original data handling: Estimation of nucleated cell counts relied on the amplification of reference gene primers. Assay: immunoSEQ multiplex PCR; the TCRdb copy retains only in-frame clones and omits some. The V and J calls and the clone size are those of that table, but D and trimming were determined from the DNA. The sample includes fewer than 45,000 clones, around 90% seen only once; the top ten take around 16%. This sample was taken from a study of blood T cell repertoires in COVID-19. As for the study in general: PBMCs, B-cell-depleted T cells, or T cells provided the cDNA or gDNA that made up the material.

Material for sequencing was peripheral blood. This sequence was found in a woman under 40 in a cohort sampled during active COVID-19.

The CDR3: CAISESQGAGNTEAFF. The CDR3 nucleotides read TGTGCCATCAGTGAGTCGCAGGGGGCGGGGAACACTGAAGCTTTCTTT. V gene TRBV10-3 combines with J gene TRBJ1-1, with 8 bases aligning to TRBD1. The CDR3 is 16 residues long. The V and J ends lost 0 bases and 1 base, in that order; junction bases with no gene match: 4. In germline, CDR1 is ENHRY, CDR2 SYGVKD.